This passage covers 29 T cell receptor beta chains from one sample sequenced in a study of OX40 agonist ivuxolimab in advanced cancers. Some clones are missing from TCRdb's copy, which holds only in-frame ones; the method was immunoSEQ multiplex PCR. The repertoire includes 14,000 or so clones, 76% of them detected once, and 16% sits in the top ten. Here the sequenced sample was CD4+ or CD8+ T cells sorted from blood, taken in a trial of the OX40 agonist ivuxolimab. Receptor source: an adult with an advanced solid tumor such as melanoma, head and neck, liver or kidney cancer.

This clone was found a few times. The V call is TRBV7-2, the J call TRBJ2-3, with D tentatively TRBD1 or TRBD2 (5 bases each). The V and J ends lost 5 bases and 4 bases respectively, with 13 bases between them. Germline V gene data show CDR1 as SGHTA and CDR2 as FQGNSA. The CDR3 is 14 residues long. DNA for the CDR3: TGTGCCAGCAGCCCAATTCCGGGGCCAGATACGCAGTATTTT. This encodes CASSPIPGPDTQYF.

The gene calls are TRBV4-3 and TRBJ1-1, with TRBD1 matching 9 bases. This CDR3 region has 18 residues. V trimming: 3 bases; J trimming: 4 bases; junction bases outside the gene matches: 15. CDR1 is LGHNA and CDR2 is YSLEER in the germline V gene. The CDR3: CASSQQAGQGLFVTEAFF. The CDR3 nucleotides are TGCGCCAGCAGCCAGCAGGCAGGACAGGGGCTGTTTGTCACTGAAGCTTTCTTT.

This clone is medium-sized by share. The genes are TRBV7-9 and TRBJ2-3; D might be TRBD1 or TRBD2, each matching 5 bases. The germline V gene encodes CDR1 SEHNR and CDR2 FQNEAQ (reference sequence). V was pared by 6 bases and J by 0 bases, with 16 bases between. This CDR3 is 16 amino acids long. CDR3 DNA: TGTGCCAGCAGTCGGGACCGGACCTCTAGCACAGATACGCAGTATTTT. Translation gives CASSRDRTSSTDTQYF.

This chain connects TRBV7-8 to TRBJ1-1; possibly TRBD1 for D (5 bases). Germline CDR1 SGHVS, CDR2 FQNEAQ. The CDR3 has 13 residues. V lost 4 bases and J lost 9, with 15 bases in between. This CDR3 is CASSSYGGEKAFF. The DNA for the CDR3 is TGTGCCAGCAGCTCCTATGGGGGGGAAAAAGCTTTCTTT.

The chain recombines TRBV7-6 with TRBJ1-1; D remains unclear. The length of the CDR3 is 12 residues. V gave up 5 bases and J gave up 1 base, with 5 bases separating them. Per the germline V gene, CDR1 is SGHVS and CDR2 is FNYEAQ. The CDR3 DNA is TGTGCCAGCAGCCCCTGGAACACTGAAGCTTTCTTT. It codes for CASSPWNTEAFF.

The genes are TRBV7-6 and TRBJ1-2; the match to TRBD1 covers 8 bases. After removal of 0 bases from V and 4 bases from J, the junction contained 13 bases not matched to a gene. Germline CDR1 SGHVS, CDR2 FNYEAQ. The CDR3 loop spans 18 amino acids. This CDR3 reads CASSLAYIGQGSGYGYTF. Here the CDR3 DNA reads TGTGCCAGCAGCTTAGCCTATATCGGACAGGGCAGTGGCTATGGCTACACCTTC.

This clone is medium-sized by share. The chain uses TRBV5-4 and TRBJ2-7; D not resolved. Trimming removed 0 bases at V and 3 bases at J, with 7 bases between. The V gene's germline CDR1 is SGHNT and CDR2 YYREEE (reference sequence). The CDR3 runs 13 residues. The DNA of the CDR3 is TGTGCCAGCAGCTTGGGTCAGGTCTACGAGCAGTACTTC. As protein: CASSLGQVYEQYF.

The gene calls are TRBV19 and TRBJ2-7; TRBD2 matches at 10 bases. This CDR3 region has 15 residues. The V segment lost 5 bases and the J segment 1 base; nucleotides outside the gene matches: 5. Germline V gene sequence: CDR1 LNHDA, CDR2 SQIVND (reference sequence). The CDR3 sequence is CASSVSSGRSYEQYF. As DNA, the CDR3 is TGTGCCAGTAGTGTCTCTAGCGGGAGATCCTACGAGCAGTACTTC.

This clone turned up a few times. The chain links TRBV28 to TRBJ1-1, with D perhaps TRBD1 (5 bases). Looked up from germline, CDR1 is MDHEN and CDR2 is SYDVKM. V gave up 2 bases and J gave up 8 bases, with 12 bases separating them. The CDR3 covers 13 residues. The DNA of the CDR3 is TGTGCCAGCAGTTTAGGCAGGGCCACAGAAGCTTTCTTT. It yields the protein CASSLGRATEAFF.

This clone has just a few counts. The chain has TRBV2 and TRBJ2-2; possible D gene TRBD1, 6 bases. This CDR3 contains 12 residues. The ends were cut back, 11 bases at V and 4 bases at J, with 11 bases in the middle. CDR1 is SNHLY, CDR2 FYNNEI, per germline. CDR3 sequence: CAGTGTTGELFF. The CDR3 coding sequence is TGTGCCGGAACAGGGACCACCGGGGAGCTGTTTTTT.

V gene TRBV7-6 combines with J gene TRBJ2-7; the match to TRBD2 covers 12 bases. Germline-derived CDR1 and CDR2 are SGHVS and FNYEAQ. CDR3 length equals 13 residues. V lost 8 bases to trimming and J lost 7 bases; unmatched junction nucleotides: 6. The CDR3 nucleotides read TGTGCCAGCTCTAGCGGGGGGGCCTCTGAGCAGTACTTC. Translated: CASSSGGASEQYF.

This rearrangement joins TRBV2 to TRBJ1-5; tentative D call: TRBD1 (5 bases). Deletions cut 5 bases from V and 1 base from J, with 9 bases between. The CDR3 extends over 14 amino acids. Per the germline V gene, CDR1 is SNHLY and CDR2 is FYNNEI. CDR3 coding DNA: TGTGCCAGCAGTTTCTCAGGGAGCAATCAGCCCCAGCATTTT. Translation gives CASSFSGSNQPQHF.

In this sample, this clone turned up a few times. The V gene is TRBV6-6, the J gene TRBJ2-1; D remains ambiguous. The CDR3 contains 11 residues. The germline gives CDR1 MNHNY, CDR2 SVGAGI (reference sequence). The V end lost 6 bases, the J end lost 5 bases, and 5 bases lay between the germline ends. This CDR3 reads CASRGNNEQFF. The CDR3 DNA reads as TGTGCCAGCAGAGGTAACAATGAGCAGTTCTTC.

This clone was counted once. The chain's CDR3 is CASSQATNYEQYF. CDR3 DNA: TGCGCCAGCAGCCAGGCGACAAACTACGAGCAGTACTTC. This chain connects TRBV4-3 to TRBJ2-7; D not resolved. Germline CDR1 and CDR2: LGHNA and YSLEER. The CDR3 spans 13 residues. V lost 3 bases, J lost 3 bases, and 9 bases lay in between.

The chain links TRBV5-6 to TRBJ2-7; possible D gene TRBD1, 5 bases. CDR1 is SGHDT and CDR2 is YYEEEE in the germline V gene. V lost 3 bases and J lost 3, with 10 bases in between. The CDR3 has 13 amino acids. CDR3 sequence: CASSYPDNYEQYF. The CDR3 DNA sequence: TGTGCCAGCAGCTATCCGGACAACTACGAGCAGTACTTC.

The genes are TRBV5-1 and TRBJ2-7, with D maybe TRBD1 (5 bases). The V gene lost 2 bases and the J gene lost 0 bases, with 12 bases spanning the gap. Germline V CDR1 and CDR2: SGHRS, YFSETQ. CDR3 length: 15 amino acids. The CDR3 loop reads CASSLFFDSSYEQYF. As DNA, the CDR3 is TGCGCCAGCAGCTTATTTTTTGACAGCTCCTACGAGCAGTACTTC. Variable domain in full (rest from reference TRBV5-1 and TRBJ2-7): KAGVTQTPRYLIKTRGQQVTLSCSPISGHRSVSWYQQTPGQGLQFLFEYFSETQRNKGNFPGRFSGRQFSNSRSEMNVSTLELGDSALYLCASSLFFDSSYEQYFGPGTRLTVT.

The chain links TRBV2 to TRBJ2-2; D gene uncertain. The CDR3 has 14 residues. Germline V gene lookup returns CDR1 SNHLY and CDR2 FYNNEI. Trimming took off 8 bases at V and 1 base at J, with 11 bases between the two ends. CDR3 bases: TGTGCCAGCTCTTATTCGGGGAACACCGGGGAGCTGTTTTTT. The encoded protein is CASSYSGNTGELFF.

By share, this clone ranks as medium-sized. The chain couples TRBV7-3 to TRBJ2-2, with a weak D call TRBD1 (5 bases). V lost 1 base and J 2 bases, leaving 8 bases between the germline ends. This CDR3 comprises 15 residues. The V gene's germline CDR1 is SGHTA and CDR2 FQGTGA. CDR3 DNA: TGTGCCAGCAGCTTAAGTCAGGGCAACACCGGGGAGCTGTTTTTT. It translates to CASSLSQGNTGELFF.

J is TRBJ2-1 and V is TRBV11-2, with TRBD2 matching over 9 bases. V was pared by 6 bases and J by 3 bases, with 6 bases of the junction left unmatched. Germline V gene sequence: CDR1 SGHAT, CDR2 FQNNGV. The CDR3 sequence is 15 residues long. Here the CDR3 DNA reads TGTGCCAGCAGAAAGCGGGGGGCTAGCTACAATGAGCAGTTCTTC. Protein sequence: CASRKRGASYNEQFF.

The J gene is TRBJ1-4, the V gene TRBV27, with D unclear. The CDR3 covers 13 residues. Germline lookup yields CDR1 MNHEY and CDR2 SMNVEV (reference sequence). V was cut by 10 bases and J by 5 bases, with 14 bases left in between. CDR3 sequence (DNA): TGTGCCACCCTGGACGAATACAATGAAAAACTGTTTTTT. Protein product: CATLDEYNEKLFF.

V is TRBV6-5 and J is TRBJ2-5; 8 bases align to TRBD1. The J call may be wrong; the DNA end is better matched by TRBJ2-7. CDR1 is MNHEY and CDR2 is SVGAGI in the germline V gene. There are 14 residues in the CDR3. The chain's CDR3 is CASSYAGGPYEQYF. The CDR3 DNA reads TGTGCCAGCAGTTATGCAGGGGGCCCCTACGAGCAGTACTTC.

The CDR3 bases are TGCGCCAGCAGTTGGGACTGGCCAGGGCAGATCGGGGAGCTGTTTTTT. Translated, it gives CASSWDWPGQIGELFF. The rearrangement links TRBV4-1 to TRBJ2-2, with D possibly being TRBD2 (6 bases). The germline V gene has CDR1 MGHRA and CDR2 YSYEKL. V lost 6 bases, J lost 7 bases, and 21 bases lay in between. The CDR3 loop spans 16 amino acids.

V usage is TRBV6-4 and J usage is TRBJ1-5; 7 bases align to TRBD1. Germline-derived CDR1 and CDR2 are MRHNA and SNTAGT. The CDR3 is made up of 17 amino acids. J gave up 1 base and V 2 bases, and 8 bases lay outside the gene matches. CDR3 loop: CASSDGGQQLSNQPQHF. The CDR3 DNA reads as TGTGCCAGCAGTGACGGGGGACAGCAGCTAAGCAATCAGCCCCAGCATTTT.

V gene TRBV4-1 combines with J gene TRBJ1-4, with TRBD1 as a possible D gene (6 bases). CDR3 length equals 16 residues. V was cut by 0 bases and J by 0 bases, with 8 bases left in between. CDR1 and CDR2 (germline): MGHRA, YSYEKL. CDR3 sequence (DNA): TGCGCCAGCAGCCAAGAGCCAGGGGCAACTAATGAAAAACTGTTTTTT. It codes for CASSQEPGATNEKLFF.

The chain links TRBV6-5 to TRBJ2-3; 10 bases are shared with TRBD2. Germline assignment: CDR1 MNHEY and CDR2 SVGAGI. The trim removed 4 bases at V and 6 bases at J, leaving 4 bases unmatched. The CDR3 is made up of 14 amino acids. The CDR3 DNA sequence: TGTGCCAGCAGTTGGGAGACTAGCGGGGATACGCAGTATTTT. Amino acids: CASSWETSGDTQYF.

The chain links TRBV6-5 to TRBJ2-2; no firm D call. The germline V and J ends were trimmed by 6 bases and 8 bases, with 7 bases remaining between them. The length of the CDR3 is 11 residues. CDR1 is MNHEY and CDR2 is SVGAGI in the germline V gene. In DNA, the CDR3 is TGTGCCAGCAGCCCCGGGGGGGAGCTGTTTTTT. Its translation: CASSPGGELFF.

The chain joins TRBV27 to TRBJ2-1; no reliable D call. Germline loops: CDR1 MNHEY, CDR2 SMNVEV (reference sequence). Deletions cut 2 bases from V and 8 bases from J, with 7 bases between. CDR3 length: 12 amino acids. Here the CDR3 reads CASSLNGHEQFF. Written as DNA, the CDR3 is TGTGCCAGCAGTTTAAATGGCCATGAGCAGTTCTTC.

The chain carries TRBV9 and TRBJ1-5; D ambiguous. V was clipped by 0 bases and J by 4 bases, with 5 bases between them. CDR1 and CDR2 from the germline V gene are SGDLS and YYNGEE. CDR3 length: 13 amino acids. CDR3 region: CASSVGTNQPQHF. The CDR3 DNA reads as TGTGCCAGCAGCGTAGGAACTAATCAGCCCCAGCATTTT.

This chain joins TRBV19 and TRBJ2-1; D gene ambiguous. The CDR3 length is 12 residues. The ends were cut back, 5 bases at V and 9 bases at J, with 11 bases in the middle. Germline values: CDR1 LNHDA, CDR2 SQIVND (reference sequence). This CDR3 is CASSPPVGEQFF. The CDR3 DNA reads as TGTGCCAGTAGTCCCCCGGTGGGTGAGCAGTTCTTC.